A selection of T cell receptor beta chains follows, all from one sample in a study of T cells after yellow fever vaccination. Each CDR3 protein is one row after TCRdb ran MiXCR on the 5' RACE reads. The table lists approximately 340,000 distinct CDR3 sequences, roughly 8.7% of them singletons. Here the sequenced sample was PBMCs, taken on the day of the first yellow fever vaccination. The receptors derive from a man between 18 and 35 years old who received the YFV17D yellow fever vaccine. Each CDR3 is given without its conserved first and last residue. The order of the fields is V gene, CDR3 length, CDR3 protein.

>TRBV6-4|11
ASSRTWWTEAF
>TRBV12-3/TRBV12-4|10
ASSKAAGVQF
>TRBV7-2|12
ATRQGNSNQPQH
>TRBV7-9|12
ASSPDWPYNEQF
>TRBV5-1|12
ASSPDGDNQPQH
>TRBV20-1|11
SARSGAQDTQY
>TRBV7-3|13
ASSLPRVLSYEQY
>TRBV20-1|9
SELGTDTQY
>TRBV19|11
ASNTRGGQPQH
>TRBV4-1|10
DSSNRGNTIY
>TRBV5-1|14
ASSLAGGATVNEQF
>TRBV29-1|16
SVAPYPGRGGRGYGYT
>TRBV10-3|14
AIRTLGSGGEETQY
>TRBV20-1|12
SPQTYRELPEAF
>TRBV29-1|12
SVEGTGVYNEQF
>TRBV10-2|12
ASSETLLGNTQY
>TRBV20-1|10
SAAGGNQPQH
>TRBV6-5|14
ASRKDVSVAGGIQY
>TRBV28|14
ASRARDHLFAGELF
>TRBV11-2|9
ASSPADAQY
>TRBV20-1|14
CARDARGGLNTEAF
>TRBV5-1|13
ASSWGAGVNTEAF
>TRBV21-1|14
ASSKNRALAKNIQY
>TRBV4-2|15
ASSQASGPILNTEAF
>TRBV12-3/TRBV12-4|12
ASRSDRATGELF
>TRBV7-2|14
ASSFGQSNSGNTIY
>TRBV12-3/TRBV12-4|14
ASSLGSGGARDTQY
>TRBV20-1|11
SAPRQGKYEQY
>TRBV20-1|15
SARSPRGGHVQDEQF
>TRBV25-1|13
ASSDIGATGNTIY
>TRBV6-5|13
ASSFQGLANYGYT
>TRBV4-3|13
ASSQDLTVQETQY
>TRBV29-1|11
SVPRAEQETQY
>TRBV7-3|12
ASSLLGGGDTQY
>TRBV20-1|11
SAMGHPRETQY
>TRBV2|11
ASSVDREDGYT
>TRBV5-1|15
ASRWGGTRFGKNIQY
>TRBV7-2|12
ASSASWGNYGYT
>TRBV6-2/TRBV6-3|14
ASSGIGGGVNTEAF
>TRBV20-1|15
SAPGLAGHPNTGELF
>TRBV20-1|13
SARGGPGRDSPLH
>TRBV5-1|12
ASSLAATQKRAF
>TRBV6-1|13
ASGGGGSGANVLT
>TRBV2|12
ASSESSGGQPQH
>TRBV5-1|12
ASSPTGEYTEQY